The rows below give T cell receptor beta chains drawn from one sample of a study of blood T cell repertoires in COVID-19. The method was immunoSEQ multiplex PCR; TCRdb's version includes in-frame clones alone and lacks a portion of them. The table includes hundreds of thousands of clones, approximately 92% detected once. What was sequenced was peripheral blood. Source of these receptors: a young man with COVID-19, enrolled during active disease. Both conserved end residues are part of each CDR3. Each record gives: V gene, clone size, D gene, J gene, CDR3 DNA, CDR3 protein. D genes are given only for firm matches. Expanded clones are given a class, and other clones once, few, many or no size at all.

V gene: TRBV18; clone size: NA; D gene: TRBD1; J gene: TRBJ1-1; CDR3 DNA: TGTGCCAGCTCCACCGGACAGGACTCGAACACTGAAGCTTTCTTT; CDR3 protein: CASSTGQDSNTEAFF
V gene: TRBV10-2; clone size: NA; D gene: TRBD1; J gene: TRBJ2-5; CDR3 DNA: TGCGCCAGCAGTCAGGGGGATATCCAGTACTTC; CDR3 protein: CASSQGDIQYF
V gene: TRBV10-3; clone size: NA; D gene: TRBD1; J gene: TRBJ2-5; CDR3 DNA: TGTGCCATTAGGAATACAGGGGAAGAGACCCAGTACTTC; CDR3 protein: CAIRNTGEETQYF
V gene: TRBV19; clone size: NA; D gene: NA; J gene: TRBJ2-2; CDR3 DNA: TGTGCCAGTAGTTCGCGACCACAGGTTGGCACCGGGGAGCTGTTTTTT; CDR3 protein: CASSSRPQVGTGELFF
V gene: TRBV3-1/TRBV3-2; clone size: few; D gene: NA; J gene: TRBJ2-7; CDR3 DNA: TGTGCCAGCAGCCTCGAGGCGGAGCAGTACTTC; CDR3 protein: CASSLEAEQYF
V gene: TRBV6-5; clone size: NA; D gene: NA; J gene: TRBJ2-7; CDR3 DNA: TGTGCCAGCAGTTACTCGATTTGGAGCGAGCAGTACTTC; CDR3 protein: CASSYSIWSEQYF
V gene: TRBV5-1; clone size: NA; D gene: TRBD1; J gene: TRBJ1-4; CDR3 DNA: TGCGCCAGCAGCACTAGACAGGGGGCTAATGAAAAACTGTTTTTT; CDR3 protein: CASSTRQGANEKLFF
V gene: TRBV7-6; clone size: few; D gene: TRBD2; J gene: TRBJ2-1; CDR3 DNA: TGCGCCAGCAGCTCAAACCTTGCAGTAGCGGGAGCTATGAATGAGCAGTTCTTC; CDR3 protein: CASSSNLAVAGAMNEQFF
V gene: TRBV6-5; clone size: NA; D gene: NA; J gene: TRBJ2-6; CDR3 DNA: TGTGCCACCACTACAGGGACCTCTGGGGCCAACGTCCTGACTTTC; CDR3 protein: CATTTGTSGANVLTF
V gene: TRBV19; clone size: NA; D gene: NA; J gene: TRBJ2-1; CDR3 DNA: TGTGCCAGTAGTATATACGGCAATGAGCAGTTCTTC; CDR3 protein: CASSIYGNEQFF
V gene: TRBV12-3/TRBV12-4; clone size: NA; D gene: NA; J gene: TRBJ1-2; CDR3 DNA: TGTGCCAGCAGTTTATTCGGCTATGGCTACACCTTC; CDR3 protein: CASSLFGYGYTF
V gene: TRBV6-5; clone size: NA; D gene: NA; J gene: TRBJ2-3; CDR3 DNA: TGTGCCAGCAGTAGCGGCCCGGGGGGCACAGATACGCAGTATTTT; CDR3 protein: CASSSGPGGTDTQYF
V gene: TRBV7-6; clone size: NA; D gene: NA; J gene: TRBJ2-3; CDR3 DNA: TGTGCCAGCAGCTCCGGGACTTACGTGTATACGCAGTATTTT; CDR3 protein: CASSSGTYVYTQYF
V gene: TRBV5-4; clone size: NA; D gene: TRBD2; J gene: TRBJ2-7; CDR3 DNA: TGTGCCAGCAGCCGTGTGAGCGGGAAAGCCTACGAGCAGTACTTC; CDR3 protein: CASSRVSGKAYEQYF
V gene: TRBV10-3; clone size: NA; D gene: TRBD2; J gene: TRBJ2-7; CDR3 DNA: TGTGCCACCTCTCTGGGGGGGGTATCCTACGAGCAGTACTTC; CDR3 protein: CATSLGGVSYEQYF
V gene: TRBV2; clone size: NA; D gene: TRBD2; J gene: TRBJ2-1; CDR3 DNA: TGTGCCAGCACAGGACTAGCGGTTGTTAATGAGCAGTTCTTC; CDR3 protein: CASTGLAVVNEQFF
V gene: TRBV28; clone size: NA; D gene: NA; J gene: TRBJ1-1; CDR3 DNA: TGTGCCAGCAGTGCCGGGGGGAACACTGAAGCTTTCTTT; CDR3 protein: CASSAGGNTEAFF
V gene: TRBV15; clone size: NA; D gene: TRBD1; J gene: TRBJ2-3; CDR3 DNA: TGTGCCACCAGCAGAGGGGGGCGACAGGGGAGGACAGATACGCAGTATTTT; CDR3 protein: CATSRGGRQGRTDTQYF
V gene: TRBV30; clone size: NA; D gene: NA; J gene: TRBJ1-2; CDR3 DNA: TGTGCCTGGAACCCCCGGCCTCAGGGGGGCTACACCTTC; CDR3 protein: CAWNPRPQGGYTF
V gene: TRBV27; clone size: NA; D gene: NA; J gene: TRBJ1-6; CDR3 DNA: TGTGCCAGCAGTTACGCAGGGCAGTATAATTCACCCCTCCACTTT; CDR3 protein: CASSYAGQYNSPLHF
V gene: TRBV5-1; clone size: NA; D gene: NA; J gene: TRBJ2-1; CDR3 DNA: TGCGCCAGCAGCTTGGTAGGAGCGGGCGCAACAAATGAGCAGTTCTTC; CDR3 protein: CASSLVGAGATNEQFF
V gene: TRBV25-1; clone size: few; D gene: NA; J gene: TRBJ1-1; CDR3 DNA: TGTGCCAGCAGCGCCATACTCGGGGGCACTGAAGCTTTCTTT; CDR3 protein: CASSAILGGTEAFF
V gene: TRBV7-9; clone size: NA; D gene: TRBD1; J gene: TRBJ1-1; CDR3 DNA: TGTGCCAGCAGCTTCCGGGACAGGGGGGTCACTGAAGCTTTCTTT; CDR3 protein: CASSFRDRGVTEAFF
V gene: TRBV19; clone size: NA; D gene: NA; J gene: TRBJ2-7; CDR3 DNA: TGTGCCAGTAGTATCCCCGGCTACGAGCAGTACTTC; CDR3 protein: CASSIPGYEQYF
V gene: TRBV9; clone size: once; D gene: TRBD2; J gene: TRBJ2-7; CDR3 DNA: TGTGCCAGCAGCGTAGGGCGAGGACTAGCGGGAGAGCAGTACTTC; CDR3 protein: CASSVGRGLAGEQYF
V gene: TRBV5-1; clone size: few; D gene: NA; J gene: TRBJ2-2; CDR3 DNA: TGCGCCAGCAGTTGGGGTGGAGGGGACCGGGAGCTGTTTTTT; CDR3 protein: CASSWGGGDRELFF
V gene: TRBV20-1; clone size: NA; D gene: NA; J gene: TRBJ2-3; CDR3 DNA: TGCAGTGCTAGTCTCCCTAGCACAGATACGCAGTATTTT; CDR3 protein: CSASLPSTDTQYF
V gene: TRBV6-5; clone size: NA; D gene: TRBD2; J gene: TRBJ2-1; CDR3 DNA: TGTGCCAGCAGTTCCGGGACTAGCAATGAGCAGTTCTTC; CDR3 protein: CASSSGTSNEQFF
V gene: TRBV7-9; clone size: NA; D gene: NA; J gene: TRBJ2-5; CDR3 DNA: TGTGCCAGCAGCTTGGAGGGCAGGGAGACCCAGTACTTC; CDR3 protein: CASSLEGRETQYF
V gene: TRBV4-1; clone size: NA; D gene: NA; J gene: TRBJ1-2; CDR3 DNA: TGCGCCAGCAGCCAAGTATTCGTTCGGAGCTATGGCTACACCTTC; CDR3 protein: CASSQVFVRSYGYTF
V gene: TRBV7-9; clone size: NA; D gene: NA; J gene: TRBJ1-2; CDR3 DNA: TGTGCCAGCAGCTTAGGAGTCAGCGTCTATGGCTACACCTTC; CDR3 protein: CASSLGVSVYGYTF
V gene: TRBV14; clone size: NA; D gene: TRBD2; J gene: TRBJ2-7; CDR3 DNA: TGTGCCAGCAGCTCCCGCCGGGGGCTAGCGGGGTCCTACGAGCAGTACTTC; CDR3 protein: CASSSRRGLAGSYEQYF
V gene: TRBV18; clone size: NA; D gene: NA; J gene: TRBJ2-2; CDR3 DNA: TGTGCCAGCTCGCGGTCATACAGGGAGACCGGGGAGCTGTTTTTT; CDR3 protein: CASSRSYRETGELFF
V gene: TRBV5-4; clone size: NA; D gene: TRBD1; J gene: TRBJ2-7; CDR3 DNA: TGTGCCAGCAGCTTTTGGGACAGGGGGCTCTACGAGCAGTACTTC; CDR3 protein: CASSFWDRGLYEQYF
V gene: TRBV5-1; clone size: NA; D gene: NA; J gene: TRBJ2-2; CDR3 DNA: TGCGCCAGCAGCTTGGCGACAGGGAACACCGGGGAGCTGTTTTTT; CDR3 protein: CASSLATGNTGELFF
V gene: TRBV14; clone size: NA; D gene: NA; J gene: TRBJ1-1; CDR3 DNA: TGTGCCAGCAGCTCAGGGAACACTGAAGCTTTCTTT; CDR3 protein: CASSSGNTEAFF
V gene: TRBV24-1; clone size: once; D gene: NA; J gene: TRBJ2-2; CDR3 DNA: TGTGCCACCAGTGACCTCAGTTCCTCCGGGGAGCTGTTTTTT; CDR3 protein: CATSDLSSSGELFF
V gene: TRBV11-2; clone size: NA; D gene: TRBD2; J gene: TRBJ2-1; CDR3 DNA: TGTGCCAGCAGCTCCGATAGCGGGAGGAGCTCCTACAATGAGCAGTTCTTC; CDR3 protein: CASSSDSGRSSYNEQFF
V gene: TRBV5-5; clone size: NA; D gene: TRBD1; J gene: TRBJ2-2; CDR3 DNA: TGTGCCAGCAGCCAACCCCTGAATGTGGGACAGGGGATGGACGGGGAGCTGTTTTTT; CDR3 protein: CASSQPLNVGQGMDGELFF
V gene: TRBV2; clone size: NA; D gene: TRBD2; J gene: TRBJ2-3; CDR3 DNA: TGTGCCAGCAGTGAACGGACTAGCGGGGGGTTGGATACGCAGTATTTT; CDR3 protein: CASSERTSGGLDTQYF
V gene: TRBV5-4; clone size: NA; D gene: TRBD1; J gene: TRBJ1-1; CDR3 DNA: TGTGCCAGCAGCTTGGCCGGGACAGCAGGGAACACTGAAGCTTTCTTT; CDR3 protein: CASSLAGTAGNTEAFF
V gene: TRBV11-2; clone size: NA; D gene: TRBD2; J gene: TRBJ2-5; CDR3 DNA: TGTGCCAGCAGCTTATTCCCCCGCTCTAGCGGAGAAGAGACCCAGTACTTC; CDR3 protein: CASSLFPRSSGEETQYF
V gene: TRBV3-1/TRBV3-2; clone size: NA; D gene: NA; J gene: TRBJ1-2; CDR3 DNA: TGTGCCAGCAGCCCTGAGGACAGACCTAACTATGGCTACACCTTC; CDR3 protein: CASSPEDRPNYGYTF
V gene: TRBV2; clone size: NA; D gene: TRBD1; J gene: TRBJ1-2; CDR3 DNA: TGTGCCAGCAGAGCTGACGTCGACAGGGTTCGTGGCTACACCTTC; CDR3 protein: CASRADVDRVRGYTF
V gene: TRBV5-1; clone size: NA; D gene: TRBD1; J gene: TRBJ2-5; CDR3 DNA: TGCGCCAGCAGCTCGGGACAGTTCCCAGGGGAGACCCAGTACTTC; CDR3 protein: CASSSGQFPGETQYF
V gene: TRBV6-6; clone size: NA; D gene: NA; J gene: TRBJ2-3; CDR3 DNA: TGTGCCAGCGAGGGCGGGGGCCACGGGAGGGATACGCAGTATTTT; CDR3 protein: CASEGGGHGRDTQYF
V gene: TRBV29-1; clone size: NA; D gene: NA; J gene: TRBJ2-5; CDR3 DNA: TGCAGCGGTACCCGGGAAAAAGAGACCCAGTACTTC; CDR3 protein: CSGTREKETQYF
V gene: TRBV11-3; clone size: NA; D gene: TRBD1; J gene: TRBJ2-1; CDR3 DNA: TGTGCCAGCAGCTTAGCTAGGGACAGGGTCTACAATGAGCAGTTCTTC; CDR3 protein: CASSLARDRVYNEQFF
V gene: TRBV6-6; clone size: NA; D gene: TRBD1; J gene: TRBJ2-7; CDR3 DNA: TGTGCCAGCAGTCGCCTTAGTGGGACAGGGTACACCTACGAGCAGTACTTC; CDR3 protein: CASSRLSGTGYTYEQYF
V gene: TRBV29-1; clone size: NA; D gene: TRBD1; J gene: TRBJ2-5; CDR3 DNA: TGCAGCGTCGAAAGGGACAGACAAGAGACCCAGTACTTC; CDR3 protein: CSVERDRQETQYF
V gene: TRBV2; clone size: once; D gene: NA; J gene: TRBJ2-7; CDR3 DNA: TGTGCCAGCAGGGCCGAACAGGGCGCCGCCTACGAGCAGTACTTC; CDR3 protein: CASRAEQGAAYEQYF
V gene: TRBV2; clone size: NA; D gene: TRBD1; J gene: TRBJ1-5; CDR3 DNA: TGTGCCAGCACAATACAGGGGCAGTCGCAGCCCCAGCATTTT; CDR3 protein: CASTIQGQSQPQHF
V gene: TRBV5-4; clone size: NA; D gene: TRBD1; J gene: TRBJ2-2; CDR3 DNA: TGTGCCAGCAGGCGGACAGGGGACGGGGAGCTGTTTTTT; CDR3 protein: CASRRTGDGELFF
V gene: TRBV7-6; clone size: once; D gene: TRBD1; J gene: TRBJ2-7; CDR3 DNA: TGTGCCAGCAGCGAACGACAGGGGAGCCCCTACGAGCAGTACTTC; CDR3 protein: CASSERQGSPYEQYF
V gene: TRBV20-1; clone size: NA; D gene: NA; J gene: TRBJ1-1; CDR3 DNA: TGCAGTGCATTGCAGCGCGCGGAGTTCTTT; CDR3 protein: CSALQRAEFF
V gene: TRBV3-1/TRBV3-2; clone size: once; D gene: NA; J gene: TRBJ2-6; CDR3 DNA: TGTGCCAGCAGCCAGGTTTACAGGCGACCGAGACTCTCTGGGGCCAACGTCCTGACTTTC; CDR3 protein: CASSQVYRRPRLSGANVLTF
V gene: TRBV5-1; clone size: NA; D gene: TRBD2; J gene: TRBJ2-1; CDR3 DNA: TGCGCCAGCAGCTTTTACGGGACTAGCTACAATGAGCAGTTCTTC; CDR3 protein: CASSFYGTSYNEQFF
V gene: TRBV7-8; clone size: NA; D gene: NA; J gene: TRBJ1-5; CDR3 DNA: TGTGCCAGCAGCTTAGGGGAGCGGGGTAGCAATCAGCCCCAGCATTTT; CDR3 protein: CASSLGERGSNQPQHF
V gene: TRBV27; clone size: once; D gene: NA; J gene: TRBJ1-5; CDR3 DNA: TGTGCCAGCAGATCGACAGGCGTCAGCAATCAGCCCCAGCATTTT; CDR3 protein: CASRSTGVSNQPQHF
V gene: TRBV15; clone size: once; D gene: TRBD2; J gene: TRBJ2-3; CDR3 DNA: TGTGCCACCAGCAGAGATCCGGGTGGCGGGGGGACAGATACGCAGTATTTT; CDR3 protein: CATSRDPGGGGTDTQYF